A single sample gave rise to the 10 T cell receptor beta chains below, sequenced in a study of T cell changes during pregnancy in multiple sclerosis. Produced via immunoSEQ multiplex PCR; TCRdb's table is partial and in-frame only. Here the sample spans 45,000 to 55,000 clones, approximately 92% being singletons. The sample in question was CD4+ T cells from peripheral blood mononuclear cells, obtained in the second trimester of pregnancy. The source of these receptors is a female donor in good health, enrolled as a control in a pregnancy study.

The rearrangement links TRBV19 to TRBJ1-6, with unresolved D. Trimming shortened V by 9 bases and J by 2 bases, and 11 bases separated the two germline ends. This CDR3 has 14 amino acids. From germline, CDR1 is LNHDA and CDR2 SQIVND (reference sequence). The CDR3 loop is CASSEGAYNSPLHF. The CDR3 DNA sequence: TGTGCCAGCTCGGAGGGAGCCTATAATTCACCCCTCCACTTT.

The rearrangement uses TRBV30 and TRBJ2-3, with D hard to call. V was cut by 4 bases and J by 4 bases, with 15 bases left in between. This CDR3 comprises 14 residues. Germline V CDR1 and CDR2: GTSNPN, SVGIG (reference sequence). Here the CDR3 DNA reads TGTGCCTGGAAGCCCAATCCCCTCCCAGATACGCAGTATTTT. This codes for CAWKPNPLPDTQYF.

This chain joins TRBV5-1 and TRBJ2-7, with 10 positions matching TRBD1. Trimming took 4 bases from V and 2 from J; bases not matched to a gene: 3. The length of the CDR3 is 14 residues. Germline V CDR1 and CDR2: SGHRS, YFSETQ. The CDR3 reads CASSRDRGTYEQYF. CDR3 DNA: TGCGCCAGCAGCAGGGACAGGGGCACCTACGAGCAGTACTTC.

The gene calls are TRBV4-1 and TRBJ1-1; D not resolved. Germline V gives CDR1 MGHRA, CDR2 YSYEKL. V was shortened by 1 base and J by 6 bases, with 9 bases between the two germline ends. This CDR3 comprises 13 residues. The CDR3, as DNA: TGCGCCAGCAGCCAAGCATCGGGTCCTGAAGCTTTCTTT. The encoded protein is CASSQASGPEAFF.

The CDR3: CASSLRGSGDEQYF. The CDR3 DNA reads as TGTGCCAGCAGCTTACGCGGGAGTGGCGACGAGCAGTACTTC. The chain carries TRBV7-3 and TRBJ2-7, with 7 bases matching TRBD2. Trimming at V came to 2 bases and at J to 5 bases, leaving 6 bases not matched to a gene. Germline CDR1 SGHTA, CDR2 FQGTGA. The length of the CDR3 is 14 residues.

The chain links TRBV4-2 to TRBJ1-4; a possible D gene is TRBD1 (5 bases). Germline CDR1 and CDR2: LGHNA and YNFKEQ. Trimming pared 0 bases from V and 2 bases from J, leaving 7 bases between. The CDR3 is 15 amino acids. This CDR3 reads CASSQDRVTNEKLFF. In DNA, the CDR3 is TGTGCCAGCAGCCAAGACAGGGTGACTAATGAAAAACTGTTTTTT.

This rearrangement joins TRBV27 to TRBJ2-5; D uncertain. V lost 5 bases to trimming and J lost 0 bases, with 13 bases between them. From germline, CDR1 is MNHEY and CDR2 SMNVEV (reference sequence). The CDR3 is made up of 15 amino acids. This CDR3 reads CASSTRFQYQETQYF. The CDR3 region has the DNA TGTGCCAGCAGTACCCGCTTCCAGTACCAAGAGACCCAGTACTTC.

The chain couples TRBV5-4 to TRBJ2-2, with TRBD2 matching 11 bases. V was clipped by 7 bases and J by 5 bases; unmatched bases: 10. This CDR3 is 16 amino acids long. Germline V lookup: CDR1 SGHNT, CDR2 YYREEE (reference sequence). The CDR3 DNA sequence: TGTGCCAGCGGATTACTAGCGGGGGCCGGGACCGGGGAGCTGTTTTTT. It is translated as CASGLLAGAGTGELFF.

The chain has TRBV11-3 and TRBJ2-7, with 7 bases that match TRBD1. The length of the CDR3 is 13 residues. The germline gives CDR1 SGHNT, CDR2 YENEEA. The ends lost 5 bases at V and 2 bases at J; junction bases unmatched: 3. The CDR3 region has the DNA TGTGCCAGCAGCCCGGGACAGACCTACGAGCAGTACTTC. Its protein is CASSPGQTYEQYF.

The V gene is TRBV19, the J gene TRBJ1-5, with 11 bases identical to TRBD1. Trimming took 5 bases from V and 3 from J; bases not matched to a gene: 9. Looked up from germline, CDR1 is LNHDA and CDR2 is SQIVND (reference sequence). This CDR3 is built from 17 residues. The CDR3 reads CASSSGQGATPNQPQHF. CDR3 nucleotide sequence: TGTGCCAGTAGTTCCGGACAGGGGGCGACCCCCAATCAGCCCCAGCATTTT.